The 5 T cell receptor beta chains below come from one sample, sequenced in a study of OX40 agonist ivuxolimab in advanced cancers. Clones were read by immunoSEQ multiplex PCR, and TCRdb kept only the in-frame ones, dropping some. The sample contains about 46,000 clones, 80% to 85% of which appear only once. Sequenced here: CD4+ or CD8+ T cells sorted from blood, sampled in a trial of the OX40 agonist ivuxolimab. The receptors derive from an adult with an advanced solid tumor such as melanoma, head and neck, liver or kidney cancer.

This chain connects TRBV2 to TRBJ1-5; TRBD1 matches at 9 bases. CDR1 and CDR2 from the germline V gene are SNHLY and FYNNEI. The J segment lost 4 bases and the V segment lost 5 bases, leaving 3 bases of the junction unmatched. The CDR3 covers 14 residues. CDR3 in amino acids: CASSPDRGNQPQHF. The CDR3 DNA reads TGTGCCAGCAGTCCGGACAGGGGTAATCAGCCCCAGCATTTT.

The chain joins TRBV7-8 to TRBJ1-1; perhaps TRBD1 as D (5 bases). Trimming took off 1 base at V and 0 bases at J, with 9 bases between the two ends. The CDR3 has 15 residues. Per germline, CDR1 SGHVS and CDR2 FQNEAQ. Here the CDR3 reads CASSLVGGMNTEAFF. The CDR3 bases are TGTGCCAGCAGCTTAGTGGGGGGGATGAACACTGAAGCTTTCTTT.

The genes are TRBV7-9 and TRBJ2-5; 8 bases line up with TRBD2. The CDR3 spans 16 residues. Germline trimming cut 3 bases from V and 2 bases from J; bases unmatched to any gene: 8. In germline, CDR1 is SEHNR, CDR2 FQNEAQ (reference sequence). For the CDR3, the DNA is TGTGCCAGCAGCTTGGGTTTTAGCGGGGCACAAGAGACCCAGTACTTC. Its protein is CASSLGFSGAQETQYF.

This chain joins TRBV6-1 and TRBJ1-3; D gene ambiguous. Germline loops: CDR1 MNHNS, CDR2 SASEGT. Trimming left V 6 bases short and J 0 bases short, with 3 bases between. The CDR3 is 12 residues long. CDR3 region: CASRISGNTIYF. The CDR3 coding sequence is TGTGCCAGCAGAATCTCTGGAAACACCATATATTTT.

The V and J genes are TRBV2 and TRBJ2-7; D tentatively reads TRBD1 or TRBD2 (5 bases each). Germline V gene sequence: CDR1 SNHLY, CDR2 FYNNEI. The CDR3 has 13 amino acids. Between the trimmed V and J ends, which lost 8 bases and 6 bases, there was a span of 17 bases. CDR3: CASSWLGTSEQYF. The CDR3 bases are TGTGCCAGCTCTTGGTTGGGGACCTCCGAGCAGTACTTC.